The sequence of this T cell receptor beta chain was determined in a study of blood T cell repertoires in COVID-19. TCRdb's table, derived via immunoSEQ multiplex PCR, lists solely in-frame clones and lacks some. The top ten hold approximately 11% of the sample, which has about 230,000 clones, roughly nine tenths seen once. V shed 3 bases, J shed 2 bases, and the junction held 10 bases outside the gene matches. This CDR3 spans 18 amino acids. CDR1 is KGHSH, CDR2 LQKENI, per germline. The sequenced sample was PBMCs or T cells enriched from blood (not recorded which). The sequence was obtained from a man aged 30 to 45 who had recovered from COVID-19. This rearrangement joins TRBV18 to TRBJ2-1, with 10 nucleotides matching TRBD2. CDR3 amino acids: CASSPPESGGAAYNEQFF. CDR3 DNA sequence: TGTGCCAGCTCACCTCCCGAAAGCGGGGGGGCCGCCTACAATGAGCAGTTCTTC.